One sample yielded the 13 T cell receptor beta chains listed below, sequenced in a study of T cells expressing NK-cell markers. Reanalyzing the 5' RACE reads, TCRdb keeps one entry per CDR3 protein, without DNA. This sample lists around 100,000 distinct CDR3 sequences; its ten largest clones have approximately 17%. Sample: blood T cells: a sorted CD56 or NKG2C T cell subset, CD4+ or CD8+ T cells, or bulk PBMC T cells (not recorded which). These receptors all come from a woman aged 18 to 75 in good health.

The chain has TRBV6-1 and TRBJ2-4; TCRdb calls TRBD2, which cannot be checked without DNA. Germline V gives CDR1 MNHNS, CDR2 SASEGT. The CDR3 sequence is 15 residues long. CDR3 in amino acids: CASRHPGRALDIQYF.

The rearrangement links TRBV6-6 to TRBJ1-5. Germline V gives CDR1 MNHNY, CDR2 SVGAGI (reference sequence). The CDR3 totals 13 residues. The CDR3 region is CASLDLIGQPQHF.

The chain recombines TRBV15 with TRBJ2-6. This CDR3 has 15 amino acids. Germline V gene data show CDR1 as LNHNV and CDR2 as YYDKDF (reference sequence). CDR3 residues: CATSEGHSGANVLTF.

This chain uses TRBV10-3 with TRBJ2-3. The CDR3 consists of 16 residues. Germline CDR1 is ENHRY and CDR2 is SYGVKD. The CDR3 sequence: CAISESTGMGADTQYF.

The chain carries TRBV5-6 and TRBJ1-1; absent DNA, TCRdb's TRBD1 call cannot be checked. The germline CDR1 and CDR2 sequences are SGHDT and YYEEEE. The CDR3 runs 12 residues. The CDR3 sequence: CASSPTPGEAFF.

The V call is TRBV4-3, the J call TRBJ2-5; the TRBD1 assignment by TCRdb is unverifiable without DNA. Germline CDR1 LGHNA, CDR2 YSLEER. The CDR3 sequence is 15 residues long. The CDR3 spells CASSQARQGQETQYF.

The chain recombines TRBV7-9 with TRBJ2-3; TCRdb indicates TRBD1, and absent DNA this call remains unverified. CDR3 length: 15 amino acids. Per the germline V gene, CDR1 is SEHNR and CDR2 is FQNEAQ (reference sequence). The chain's CDR3 is CASSGGTVSTDTQYF.

V is TRBV20-1 and J is TRBJ2-1; as DNA is missing, the TRBD2 call by TCRdb cannot be tested. The germline CDR1 and CDR2 sequences are DFQATT and SNEGSKA (reference sequence). The CDR3 consists of 15 residues. The CDR3 region is CSARGKAGDYNEQFF.

The chain uses TRBV15 and TRBJ2-3; without DNA, the TCRdb call of TRBD1 cannot be checked. The CDR3 extends over 14 amino acids. The V gene's germline CDR1 is LNHNV and CDR2 YYDKDF (reference sequence). This chain's CDR3 is CATSRGTGTDTQYF.

V is TRBV24-1 and J is TRBJ2-3. The CDR3 runs to 13 residues. Germline-derived CDR1 and CDR2 are KGHDR and SFDVKD. CDR3 loop: CATSDPDTDTQYF.

The rearrangement uses TRBV6-2 or TRBV6-3 and TRBJ1-1. Germline V gives CDR1 MNHEY, CDR2 SVGEGT. The length of the CDR3 is 15 residues. The chain's CDR3 is CASSYWVGINTEAFF.

The chain carries TRBV6-4 and TRBJ2-1. The CDR3 spans 13 residues. Germline V lookup: CDR1 MRHNA, CDR2 SNTAGT. CDR3 loop: CASSDGSHNEQFF.

J is TRBJ1-6 and V is TRBV11-2; TCRdb picks TRBD1, but there is no DNA to check that call. This CDR3 spans 15 amino acids. Looked up from germline, CDR1 is SGHAT and CDR2 is FQNNGV. Here the CDR3 reads CASSLETGEVAPLHF.